Listed here are 9 T cell receptor beta chains from one sample, sequenced in a study of CD8 T cells in Susac syndrome. Random hexamers were used to reverse transcribe an amount of roughly 0.45 to 1 ug RNA. TCRdb used MiXCR to reprocess the immunoSEQ multiplex PCR reads, holding one entry per CDR3 protein. The sample holds about 150,000 distinct CDR3 sequences, approximately 95% seen once. Sequencing used CD4+ T cells from PBMCs. The receptors were gathered from a human donor with Susac syndrome.

This rearrangement joins TRBV12-3 or TRBV12-4 to TRBJ2-7; D perhaps matches TRBD2 (5 bases). V gave up 2 bases and J gave up 6 bases, with 14 bases separating them. CDR3 length: 14 amino acids. For the CDR3, the DNA is TGTGCCAGCAGTTTACAGTTGGCGGGTGGCGAGCAGTACTTC. Its protein is CASSLQLAGGEQYF.

This clonotype was found once. The rearrangement links TRBV20-1 to TRBJ1-2, with 10 nucleotides matching TRBD1. Per germline, CDR1 DFQATT and CDR2 SNEGSKA (reference sequence). The CDR3 is 15 amino acids. The junction had 6 bases not matched to a gene; V was cut back by 2 bases and J by 3 bases. The CDR3 is CSARQRQGADYGYTF. CDR3 coding DNA: TGCAGTGCTAGACAACGACAGGGGGCTGACTATGGCTACACCTTC.

J is TRBJ2-1 and V is TRBV20-1; D possibly corresponds to TRBD1 (6 bases). The CDR3 has 14 amino acids. Trimming removed 2 bases from V and 0 bases from J, with 8 bases in between. Germline assignment: CDR1 DFQATT and CDR2 SNEGSKA (reference sequence). CDR3 nucleotides: TGCAGTGCTAGAACAGGGAGCTCCTACAATGAGCAGTTCTTC. Its protein is CSARTGSSYNEQFF.

This clonotype appeared a single time. The gene calls are TRBV9 and TRBJ1-1; D perhaps matches TRBD1 (5 bases). CDR1 is SGDLS and CDR2 is YYNGEE in the germline V gene. V was clipped by 0 bases and J by 6 bases, with 15 bases between them. The CDR3 runs 15 residues. The CDR3 DNA reads as TGTGCCAGCAGCGTAGCTTCGTTAGGGGTGGCTGAAGCTTTCTTT. It specifies CASSVASLGVAEAFF.

Only a few counts were recorded for this clonotype. The gene calls are TRBV6-2 or TRBV6-3 and TRBJ1-5, with 8 nucleotides matching TRBD1. Losses at the gene ends were 4 bases for V and 4 bases for J; bases not matched to a gene: 6. CDR1 is MNHEY, CDR2 SVGEGT, per germline. CDR3 length equals 15 residues. The CDR3 region is CASSSGTGWNQPQHF. The CDR3 nucleotides are TGTGCCAGCAGTTCCGGGACAGGTTGGAATCAGCCCCAGCATTTT.

The chain links TRBV21-1 to TRBJ2-4. TRBV21-1 is reported as a pseudogene. The CDR3 is 14 amino acids. Here the CDR3 DNA reads TGTGCCAGCAGCAGTCTCATAGCCAAAAACATTCAGTACTTC. Amino acid sequence: CASSSLIAKNIQYF.

Concerning this clonotype itself: One junction end does not reproduce the germline sequence, and a read error may be involved. V and J are TRBV20-1 and TRBJ2-1; the match to TRBD2 covers 9 bases. Germline-derived CDR1 and CDR2 are DFQATT and SNEGSKA (reference sequence). The CDR3 contains 14 residues. CDR3 residues: CSAGEGLAKSEQFF. CDR3 nucleotide sequence: TGCAGTGCTGGAGAGGGACTAGCTAAGAGTGAGCAGTTCTTC.

The rearrangement links TRBV27 to TRBJ2-7; D possibly corresponds to TRBD1 (5 bases). This CDR3 contains 12 residues. Trimming took off 8 bases at V and 2 bases at J, with 10 bases between the two ends. Germline assignment: CDR1 MNHEY and CDR2 SMNVEV (reference sequence). CDR3 in DNA: TGTGCCAGCCAACAGGTACCCTACGAGCAGTACTTC. It codes for CASQQVPYEQYF.

The chain couples TRBV3-1 to TRBJ2-7; D is unresolved. The V and J ends lost 2 bases and 7 bases respectively, with 15 bases between them. Germline V CDR1 and CDR2: LGHDT, YNNKEL (reference sequence). This CDR3 contains 14 residues. The chain's CDR3 is CASSQLAGSNEQYF. The CDR3 DNA reads as TGTGCCAGCAGCCAATTGGCAGGATCGAATGAGCAGTACTTC.